These T cell receptor beta chains were read from a single sample in a study of glioma-infiltrating T cells after dendritic cell vaccination. Assay used: immunoSEQ multiplex PCR; TCRdb lists only in-frame clones, some missing. This table has around 32,000 clones, 90% appearing once. Sequencing was performed on blood, taken before dendritic cell vaccination. Receptors were obtained from a human donor with glioblastoma. CDR3s include the opening cysteine and the closing phenylalanine or tryptophan. Each record gives: CDR3 protein, CDR3 DNA, V gene, J gene, clone size, D gene. The D gene is left open where the match is weak. Clone size is not always given. Where it is, it says once, few, many or a class for expanded clones.

CASSDAGLSGPLSYSNQPQHF	TGTGCCAGCAGTGACGCCGGACTGTCAGGTCCCCTCAGTTATAGCAATCAGCCCCAGCATTTT	TRBV6-4	TRBJ1-5	NA	NA
CAWSVRRVYGYTF	TGTGCCTGGAGTGTGCGGAGGGTCTATGGCTACACCTTC	TRBV30	TRBJ1-2	NA	NA
CASSRTGNNEQFF	TGTGCCAGCAGCCGGACAGGTAACAATGAGCAGTTCTTC	TRBV7-6	TRBJ2-1	NA	TRBD1
CASSRRGAIGTNEKLFF	TGTGCCAGTAGTCGACGGGGGGCTATCGGAACTAATGAAAAACTGTTTTTT	TRBV19	TRBJ1-4	once	NA
CASSYTAQSSYEQYF	TGTGCCAGCAGTTACACCGCACAGAGCTCCTACGAGCAGTACTTC	TRBV6-6	TRBJ2-7	few	NA
CASSTTVTGELFF	TGTGCCAGCAGCACAACCGTTACCGGGGAGCTGTTTTTT	TRBV7-8	TRBJ2-2	NA	NA
CASSPTQGAYGYTF	TGTGCCAGCAGCCCGACTCAGGGGGCCTATGGCTACACCTTC	TRBV5-4	TRBJ1-2	NA	TRBD1
CASSGDDTEAFF	TGCGCCAGCAGTGGAGATGACACTGAAGCTTTCTTT	TRBV10-1	TRBJ1-1	NA	NA
CASSQTSSGGGETQYF	TGTGCCAGCAGTCAAACCTCTAGCGGGGGGGGTGAGACCCAGTACTTC	TRBV4-2	TRBJ2-5	few	TRBD2
CASSTGLAGGQGNYNEQFF	TGCGCCAGCAGCACGGGACTAGCGGGGGGTCAAGGAAATTACAATGAGCAGTTCTTC	TRBV5-1	TRBJ2-1	NA	TRBD2
CASSPPGAETQYF	TGTGCCAGTAGTCCTCCGGGAGCGGAGACCCAGTACTTC	TRBV19	TRBJ2-5	NA	NA
CSVEARDRGTDTQYF	TGCAGCGTCGAAGCCCGGGACAGGGGCACAGATACGCAGTATTTT	TRBV29-1	TRBJ2-3	few	TRBD1
CASSPISGASSYNEQFF	TGTGCCAGTAGCCCCATTAGCGGGGCTAGCTCCTACAATGAGCAGTTCTTC	TRBV19	TRBJ2-1	NA	TRBD2
CASSKVMGQGAQPQHF	TGTGCCAGCAGCAAAGTAATGGGACAGGGGGCACAGCCCCAGCATTTT	TRBV21-1	TRBJ1-5	NA	NA
CASSLTSNRVNYGYTF	TGTGCCAGCAGCTTAACATCCAACAGGGTGAACTATGGCTACACCTTC	TRBV7-9	TRBJ1-2	NA	NA
CASSAGKETQYF	TGTGCCAGCAGTGCCGGGAAAGAGACCCAGTACTTC	TRBV2	TRBJ2-5	NA	NA
CASSGRTGSLYGYTF	TGTGCCAGCAGTGGAAGGACAGGGTCCCTATATGGCTACACCTTC	TRBV2	TRBJ1-2	NA	TRBD1
CATSRDPGSFNEKLFF	TGTGCCACCAGCAGAGATCCAGGCAGCTTTAATGAAAAACTGTTTTTT	TRBV15	TRBJ1-4	once	NA
CASRKDRGRSYEQYF	TGTGCCAGCAGAAAGGACAGGGGTAGGTCCTACGAGCAGTACTTC	TRBV6-5	TRBJ2-7	NA	TRBD1
CASSPDRGSQPQHF	TGTGCCAGCAGTCCGGACAGGGGTAGTCAGCCCCAGCATTTT	TRBV27	TRBJ1-5	NA	TRBD1
CAISEAAGEETQYF	TGTGCCATCAGTGAGGCAGCGGGAGAAGAGACCCAGTACTTC	TRBV10-3	TRBJ2-5	NA	TRBD2
CASSVFDRNYGYTF	TGTGCCAGCAGTGTCTTCGACAGGAACTATGGCTACACCTTC	TRBV6-1	TRBJ1-2	NA	NA
CASSLVVGPHNEQFF	TGTGCCAGCAGCTTGGTGGTTGGCCCCCACAATGAGCAGTTCTTC	TRBV5-4	TRBJ2-1	once	NA
CASRGPGLNLYNEQFF	TGTGCAAGTCGCGGGCCCGGACTAAATCTTTACAATGAGCAGTTCTTC	TRBV12-2	TRBJ2-1	NA	NA
CASSWGGADTEAFF	TGTGCCAGCAGTTGGGGAGGGGCGGACACTGAAGCTTTCTTT	TRBV27	TRBJ1-1	NA	NA
CASSQATQGRSPQYF	TGCGCCAGCAGCCAAGCGACTCAGGGGCGGAGTCCCCAGTACTTC	TRBV4-1	TRBJ2-5	NA	NA
CASSPPVTVHTQYF	TGTGCCAGCTCACCACCGGTAACGGTCCATACGCAGTATTTT	TRBV18	TRBJ2-3	few	NA
CAGRTGPGPQHF	TGTGCCGGGCGAACAGGCCCGGGGCCCCAGCATTTT	TRBV19	TRBJ1-5	NA	NA
CASSRLAGGNSGELFF	TGTGCCAGCAGCCGTTTGGCAGGGGGCAATTCCGGGGAGCTGTTTTTT	TRBV2	TRBJ2-2	NA	TRBD1
CASSRDRGRFEPQHF	TGTGCCAGCAGTAGGGACAGGGGGCGGTTCGAGCCCCAGCATTTT	TRBV2	TRBJ1-5	NA	TRBD1
CAILTAEAFF	TGTGCCATCCTGACAGCTGAAGCTTTCTTT	TRBV2	TRBJ1-1	once	NA
CASSESRAANTEAFF	TGCGCCAGCAGTGAGTCGAGGGCGGCGAACACTGAAGCTTTCTTT	TRBV10-1	TRBJ1-1	NA	NA
CASSLGGASTDTQYF	TGCGCCAGCAGCTTAGGGGGGGCCTCGACAGATACGCAGTATTTT	TRBV5-1	TRBJ2-3	NA	NA
CASRLAGADTQYF	TGTGCCAGCCGCCTAGCGGGGGCAGATACGCAGTATTTT	TRBV25-1	TRBJ2-3	once	TRBD2
CASRREDNYGYTF	TGTGCCAGCAGAAGGGAGGATAACTATGGCTACACCTTC	TRBV6-5	TRBJ1-2	NA	NA
CASSFGTGGFNQPQHF	TGTGCCAGCAGTTTCGGGACAGGGGGCTTCAATCAGCCCCAGCATTTT	TRBV27	TRBJ1-5	NA	TRBD1
CASRRTGLDNEQFF	TGTGCCAGCAGACGGACAGGATTGGACAATGAGCAGTTCTTC	TRBV6-1	TRBJ2-1	NA	TRBD1
CAWSEGSGNQPQHF	TGTGCCTGGAGCGAGGGATCCGGGAATCAGCCCCAGCATTTT	TRBV30	TRBJ1-5	NA	NA
CASSDRGGLQETQYF	TGTGCCAGTAGCGACAGGGGAGGGCTCCAAGAGACCCAGTACTTC	TRBV27	TRBJ2-5	NA	NA
CASSRGRSGARGNTIYF	TGTGCCAGCTCACGAGGTCGGTCAGGGGCGCGTGGAAACACCATATATTTT	TRBV18	TRBJ1-3	NA	NA
CASSPLQGGNEKLFF	TGTGCCAGCAGCCCTTTACAGGGCGGGAATGAAAAACTGTTTTTT	TRBV14	TRBJ1-4	NA	NA
CASSAQGWTEAFF	TGCGCCAGCAGCGCACAGGGGTGGACTGAAGCTTTCTTT	TRBV5-1	TRBJ1-1	NA	TRBD1